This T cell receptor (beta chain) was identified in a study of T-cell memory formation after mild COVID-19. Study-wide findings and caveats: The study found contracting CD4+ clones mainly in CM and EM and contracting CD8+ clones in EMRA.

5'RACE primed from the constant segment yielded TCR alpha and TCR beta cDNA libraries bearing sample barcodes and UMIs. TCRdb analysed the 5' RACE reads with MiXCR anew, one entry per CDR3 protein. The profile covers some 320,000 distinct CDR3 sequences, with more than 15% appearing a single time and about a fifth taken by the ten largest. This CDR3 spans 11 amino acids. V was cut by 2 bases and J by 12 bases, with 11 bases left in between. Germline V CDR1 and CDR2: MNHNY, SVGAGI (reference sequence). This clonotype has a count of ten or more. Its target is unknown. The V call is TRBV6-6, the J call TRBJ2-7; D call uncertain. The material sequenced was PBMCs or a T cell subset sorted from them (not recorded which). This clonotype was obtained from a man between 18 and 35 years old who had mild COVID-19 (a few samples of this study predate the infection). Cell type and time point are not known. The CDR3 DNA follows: TGTGCCAGCAGTTACGGGAACAGTTGGTACGTC. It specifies CASSYGNSWYV.